Listed below are T cell receptor beta chains from one sample, sequenced in a study of control samples from healthy donors and cancer patients. Assay used: immunoSEQ multiplex PCR; TCRdb lists only in-frame clones, some missing. Among about 410,000 clones listed, around 90% were seen once. The sequenced sample consisted of PBMCs. These TCRs come from a middle-aged man with head and neck cancer. CDR3s include the opening cysteine and the closing phenylalanine or tryptophan. Each record gives: V gene, D gene, clone size, J gene, CDR3 DNA, CDR3 protein. D genes are given only for firm matches. Not every row has a clone size; where given, it reads once, few, many or a size class.

V gene: TRBV10-1
D gene: TRBD1
clone size: NA
J gene: TRBJ2-5
CDR3 DNA: TGCGCCAGCAGTGAGGACAGGGGGAAAGAGACCCAGTACTTC
CDR3 protein: CASSEDRGKETQYF

V gene: TRBV9
D gene: NA
clone size: NA
J gene: TRBJ1-1
CDR3 DNA: TGTGCCAGCAGCGTAGACCTGGCGAACACTGAAGCTTTCTTT
CDR3 protein: CASSVDLANTEAFF

V gene: TRBV5-1
D gene: TRBD1
clone size: NA
J gene: TRBJ1-6
CDR3 DNA: TGCGCCAGCAGACCCCAGACAGGGGGCAGTCGTAATTCACCCCTCCACTTT
CDR3 protein: CASRPQTGGSRNSPLHF

V gene: TRBV6-5
D gene: NA
clone size: NA
J gene: TRBJ2-3
CDR3 DNA: TGTGCCAGCAGTTTGACAGCAGATACGCAGTATTTT
CDR3 protein: CASSLTADTQYF

V gene: TRBV5-5
D gene: TRBD2
clone size: NA
J gene: TRBJ2-7
CDR3 DNA: TGTGCCAGCAGCCCTCGGACTAGCGGGAGCCGCGAGCAGTACTTC
CDR3 protein: CASSPRTSGSREQYF

V gene: TRBV19
D gene: TRBD1
clone size: NA
J gene: TRBJ2-5
CDR3 DNA: TGTGCCAGTAGTCAGGGGGCAGGACTGGAGACCCAGTACTTC
CDR3 protein: CASSQGAGLETQYF

V gene: TRBV18
D gene: NA
clone size: NA
J gene: TRBJ2-5
CDR3 DNA: TGTGCCAGCTCACCACCGACGGGAGCTGGGGAGACCCAGTACTTC
CDR3 protein: CASSPPTGAGETQYF

V gene: TRBV5-6
D gene: NA
clone size: NA
J gene: TRBJ2-7
CDR3 DNA: TGTGCCAGCAGCTTAGGCAGGGATGGGACCTACGAGCAGTACTTC
CDR3 protein: CASSLGRDGTYEQYF

V gene: TRBV5-5
D gene: NA
clone size: NA
J gene: TRBJ1-3
CDR3 DNA: TGTGCCAGCAGCTTGGGGACCGGGAGGTCTGCAAACACCATATATTTT
CDR3 protein: CASSLGTGRSANTIYF

V gene: TRBV12-3/TRBV12-4
D gene: NA
clone size: NA
J gene: TRBJ2-7
CDR3 DNA: TGTGCCAGCAGTCGCCCCTCCCTTGTGCAGTACTTC
CDR3 protein: CASSRPSLVQYF

V gene: TRBV24-1
D gene: TRBD1
clone size: once
J gene: TRBJ2-2
CDR3 DNA: TGTGCCACCAGTCGACAGGGTACGGACACCGGGGAGCTGTTTTTT
CDR3 protein: CATSRQGTDTGELFF

V gene: TRBV6-5
D gene: TRBD1
clone size: NA
J gene: TRBJ2-2
CDR3 DNA: TGTGCCAGCAGTTACACCAGGACAGGGAAAGGCGGGGAGCTGTTTTTT
CDR3 protein: CASSYTRTGKGGELFF

V gene: TRBV28
D gene: NA
clone size: NA
J gene: TRBJ1-2
CDR3 DNA: TGTGCCAGCAGCCCGACAGCTTTCTATGGCTACACCTTC
CDR3 protein: CASSPTAFYGYTF

V gene: TRBV5-4
D gene: TRBD2
clone size: few
J gene: TRBJ2-5
CDR3 DNA: TGTGCCAGCAGCTACATGTTCTTAGCGGGAGGGCAAGAGACCCAGTACTTC
CDR3 protein: CASSYMFLAGGQETQYF

V gene: TRBV9
D gene: TRBD1
clone size: NA
J gene: TRBJ2-7
CDR3 DNA: TGTGCCAGCAGCGCCTTCGTTGGGCAGGGGGCCTACGAGCAGTACTTC
CDR3 protein: CASSAFVGQGAYEQYF

V gene: TRBV30
D gene: NA
clone size: NA
J gene: TRBJ2-7
CDR3 DNA: TGTGCCTGGAATAGGCCCAGCCGGGTTGTGGACGAGCAGTACTTC
CDR3 protein: CAWNRPSRVVDEQYF

V gene: TRBV28
D gene: NA
clone size: NA
J gene: TRBJ1-1
CDR3 DNA: TGTGCCAGCAGTCCCGGAGGGACCGCCCGGAATCTGGGCACTGAAGCTTTCTTT
CDR3 protein: CASSPGGTARNLGTEAFF

V gene: TRBV19
D gene: NA
clone size: once
J gene: TRBJ1-1
CDR3 DNA: TGTGCCACAATTCCTTTCACGGACGCAACGCAGGGCACTGAAGCTTTCTTT
CDR3 protein: CATIPFTDATQGTEAFF

V gene: TRBV3-1/TRBV3-2
D gene: NA
clone size: once
J gene: TRBJ1-2
CDR3 DNA: TGTGCCAGCAGCAGAGGGATGCTTTCCAGTCCAGCTGGCTACACCTTC
CDR3 protein: CASSRGMLSSPAGYTF

V gene: TRBV4-2
D gene: NA
clone size: NA
J gene: TRBJ2-3
CDR3 DNA: TGTGCCAGCAGCCAAGTCCCCAGCGGTCTCACAGATACGCAGTATTTT
CDR3 protein: CASSQVPSGLTDTQYF

V gene: TRBV7-9
D gene: TRBD1
clone size: NA
J gene: TRBJ1-5
CDR3 DNA: TGTGCCAGCAGCTCTTCGGGGACAGGGGGTAACAATCAGCCCCAGCATTTT
CDR3 protein: CASSSSGTGGNNQPQHF

V gene: TRBV11-1
D gene: NA
clone size: NA
J gene: TRBJ2-6
CDR3 DNA: TGTGCCAGCAGCCCGGACACCTCCGCTGGGGCCAACGTCCTGACTTTC
CDR3 protein: CASSPDTSAGANVLTF

V gene: TRBV4-2
D gene: NA
clone size: NA
J gene: TRBJ1-4
CDR3 DNA: TGTGCCAGCAGCCAAGAACACGGGGGAAGCCGGGAAAAACTGTTTTTT
CDR3 protein: CASSQEHGGSREKLFF

V gene: TRBV6-2/TRBV6-3
D gene: NA
clone size: NA
J gene: TRBJ2-7
CDR3 DNA: TGTGCCAGCAGTTGGGGGTACGAGCAGTACTTC
CDR3 protein: CASSWGYEQYF

V gene: TRBV11-2
D gene: NA
clone size: NA
J gene: TRBJ2-7
CDR3 DNA: TGTGCCAGCAGCCCGCCCGACAACTACGAGCAGTACTTC
CDR3 protein: CASSPPDNYEQYF

V gene: TRBV2
D gene: NA
clone size: NA
J gene: TRBJ2-2
CDR3 DNA: TGTGCCAGCAGCCCCTGGGGGAACACCGGGGAGCTGTTTTTT
CDR3 protein: CASSPWGNTGELFF

V gene: TRBV27
D gene: NA
clone size: NA
J gene: TRBJ1-2
CDR3 DNA: TGTGCCAGCAGTGGTGGAAACTATGGCTACACCTTC
CDR3 protein: CASSGGNYGYTF

V gene: TRBV9
D gene: NA
clone size: NA
J gene: TRBJ1-2
CDR3 DNA: TGTGCCAGCAGAGACAGGACAGGCTACACCTTC
CDR3 protein: CASRDRTGYTF

V gene: TRBV7-8
D gene: TRBD2
clone size: NA
J gene: TRBJ2-2
CDR3 DNA: TGTGCCAGCGGCAACGAGGGACTAGCGGGACGAGGGGGGGAGCTGTTTTTT
CDR3 protein: CASGNEGLAGRGGELFF

V gene: TRBV11-2
D gene: NA
clone size: NA
J gene: TRBJ2-3
CDR3 DNA: TGTGCCAGCACTCTTCTAGGGGGGCGCCCAGATACGCAGTATTTT
CDR3 protein: CASTLLGGRPDTQYF

V gene: TRBV2
D gene: TRBD1
clone size: NA
J gene: TRBJ2-2
CDR3 DNA: TGTGCCAGCAAGAGACAGGGATCCGGGGAGCTGTTTTTT
CDR3 protein: CASKRQGSGELFF

V gene: TRBV7-3
D gene: TRBD1
clone size: NA
J gene: TRBJ2-2
CDR3 DNA: TGTGCCAGCAGCTCCTTGACAGGGTTCGCCACCGGGGAGCTGTTTTTT
CDR3 protein: CASSSLTGFATGELFF

V gene: TRBV11-2
D gene: TRBD1
clone size: NA
J gene: TRBJ2-2
CDR3 DNA: TGTGCCAGCAGCCGGGACAGGCGGTACACCGGGGAGCTGTTTTTT
CDR3 protein: CASSRDRRYTGELFF

V gene: TRBV5-1
D gene: NA
clone size: NA
J gene: TRBJ2-1
CDR3 DNA: TGCGCCAGCAGCCCGGGACCAGAGAACAATGAGCAGTTCTTC
CDR3 protein: CASSPGPENNEQFF

V gene: TRBV19
D gene: NA
clone size: NA
J gene: TRBJ2-3
CDR3 DNA: TGTGCCAGTAGTATTCAAGCGGCGGCAGATACGCAGTATTTT
CDR3 protein: CASSIQAAADTQYF

V gene: TRBV15
D gene: TRBD1
clone size: once
J gene: TRBJ2-7
CDR3 DNA: TGTGCCACCAGCAGAGATGTCGGGACAGCAGCCTACGAGCAGTACTTC
CDR3 protein: CATSRDVGTAAYEQYF

V gene: TRBV6-2/TRBV6-3
D gene: NA
clone size: NA
J gene: TRBJ2-1
CDR3 DNA: TGTGCCAGCAGTGGAGGGCAGGGTCGTGGTCTTTCTTTTAATGAGCAGTTCTTC
CDR3 protein: CASSGGQGRGLSFNEQFF

V gene: TRBV2
D gene: NA
clone size: NA
J gene: TRBJ2-2
CDR3 DNA: TGTGCCAGCAAAGACAGGAGTAACACCGGGGAGCTGTTTTTT
CDR3 protein: CASKDRSNTGELFF

V gene: TRBV27
D gene: NA
clone size: NA
J gene: TRBJ2-7
CDR3 DNA: TGTGCCAGCAGTTTGGAGGGGAATCCCTACGAGCAGTACTTC
CDR3 protein: CASSLEGNPYEQYF

V gene: TRBV5-1
D gene: NA
clone size: NA
J gene: TRBJ1-3
CDR3 DNA: TGCGCCAGCAGCCCGGGAGGGGGGGACCTCTCTGGAAACACCATATATTTT
CDR3 protein: CASSPGGGDLSGNTIYF

V gene: TRBV19
D gene: NA
clone size: NA
J gene: TRBJ2-2
CDR3 DNA: TGTGCCAGTAAATGGAAAGTCAGAGACACCGGGGAGCTGTTTTTT
CDR3 protein: CASKWKVRDTGELFF

V gene: TRBV5-1
D gene: NA
clone size: NA
J gene: TRBJ2-1
CDR3 DNA: TGCGCCAGCGGGGACGAGAATGAGCAGTTCTTC
CDR3 protein: CASGDENEQFF

V gene: TRBV28
D gene: NA
clone size: NA
J gene: TRBJ2-2
CDR3 DNA: TGTGCCAGCAGCCCCTTCCGGGACGGCGCCACCGGGGAGCTGTTTTTT
CDR3 protein: CASSPFRDGATGELFF

V gene: TRBV7-2
D gene: TRBD1
clone size: NA
J gene: TRBJ1-1
CDR3 DNA: TGTGCCAGCAGCCCGGGACAGGGCCGAACTGAAGCTTTCTTT
CDR3 protein: CASSPGQGRTEAFF

V gene: TRBV18
D gene: NA
clone size: NA
J gene: TRBJ2-3
CDR3 DNA: TGTGCCAGCTCACGGGGGATAACAGATACGCAGTATTTT
CDR3 protein: CASSRGITDTQYF

V gene: TRBV28
D gene: TRBD1
clone size: NA
J gene: TRBJ2-7
CDR3 DNA: TGTGCCAGCAGTTTATTTCCAGGGGGCTTACTCGAGCAGTACTTC
CDR3 protein: CASSLFPGGLLEQYF

V gene: TRBV10-3
D gene: NA
clone size: once
J gene: TRBJ2-1
CDR3 DNA: TGTGCCATCAGTGAGTCAGGGGCGGGGGCCTTAAGCTCCTACAATGAGCAGTTCTTC
CDR3 protein: CAISESGAGALSSYNEQFF

V gene: TRBV24-1
D gene: TRBD1
clone size: NA
J gene: TRBJ2-1
CDR3 DNA: TGCCACCCTTGGGAGACAGGGCACAATGAGCAGTTCTTC
CDR3 protein: CHPWETGHNEQFF

V gene: TRBV6-4
D gene: NA
clone size: NA
J gene: TRBJ2-1
CDR3 DNA: TGTGCCAGCAGTGACTCCCGCCTCGGCCCGCTATTCTTC
CDR3 protein: CASSDSRLGPLFF

V gene: TRBV29-1
D gene: NA
clone size: NA
J gene: TRBJ2-1
CDR3 DNA: TGCAGCACCCCAGTACGGAGCAGCTACAATGAGCAGTTCTTC
CDR3 protein: CSTPVRSSYNEQFF

V gene: TRBV28
D gene: TRBD1
clone size: NA
J gene: TRBJ2-1
CDR3 DNA: TGTGCCAGCAGTTCAATCACAGGGGAAGCCTACAATGAGCAGTTCTTC
CDR3 protein: CASSSITGEAYNEQFF

V gene: TRBV19
D gene: NA
clone size: NA
J gene: TRBJ2-5
CDR3 DNA: TGTGCCAGTAGTCCTCTAGGGGACACAGGAGAGGAGACCCAGTACTTC
CDR3 protein: CASSPLGDTGEETQYF

V gene: TRBV11-3
D gene: TRBD2
clone size: NA
J gene: TRBJ2-1
CDR3 DNA: TGTGCCAGCAGCGTGACCGCGGGGGGGTACAATGAGCAGTTCTTC
CDR3 protein: CASSVTAGGYNEQFF

V gene: TRBV7-2
D gene: NA
clone size: once
J gene: TRBJ2-1
CDR3 DNA: TGTGCCAGCAGCTTAGAGGGCCGAGCGGGTGAGCAGTTCTTC
CDR3 protein: CASSLEGRAGEQFF